This is a list of T cell receptor beta chains from one sample in a study of cytomegalovirus exposure and HLA in healthy donors. Profiling relied on immunoSEQ multiplex PCR, and the TCRdb table lists in-frame clones only, not all of them. Of fewer than 150,000 clones listed, approximately 71% are singletons. The sequencing input was PBMCs. The receptors come from a woman in her fifties or sixties in good health and CMV-seronegative. Each CDR3 is given with its conserved first and last residue. The D gene is left open where the match is weak. Rows may omit the clone size; those that give it use once, few, many or a size class.

TRBV6-1,TRBJ2-7,12,-,-,TGTGCCAGCACGGACACCGACTACGAGCAGTACTTC,CASTDTDYEQYF
TRBV9,TRBJ2-3,15,-,few,TGTGCCAGCAGCGTACGGTCGGGGGTCGCAGATACGCAGTATTTT,CASSVRSGVADTQYF
TRBV7-8,TRBJ2-5,16,TRBD1,-,TGTGCCAGCAGCTTAGGGTATAGGACAGGGCTGGAGACCCAGTACTTC,CASSLGYRTGLETQYF
TRBV4-1,TRBJ1-4,16,-,-,TGCGCCAGCAGCCAAGTGCACTCACGAACTAATGAAAAACTGTTTTTT,CASSQVHSRTNEKLFF
TRBV4-3,TRBJ2-1,19,TRBD2,-,TGCGCCAGCAGCCAGGATGGGTCAGCGGGGGGTCTCTCCTACAATGAGCAGTTCTTC,CASSQDGSAGGLSYNEQFF
TRBV7-6,TRBJ2-2,14,-,-,TGTGCCAGCAGCTTGGTCCGGGAAACCGGGGAGCTGTTTTTT,CASSLVRETGELFF
TRBV4-3,TRBJ2-6,16,-,-,TGCGCCAGCAGCCAAGATTATATTACTGGGGCCAACGTCCTGACTTTC,CASSQDYITGANVLTF
TRBV10-1,TRBJ2-1,15,-,-,TGCGCCAGCAGCGTGACACTGGTTGAGTTGTATGAGCAGTTCTTC,CASSVTLVELYEQFF
TRBV5-1,TRBJ2-7,14,TRBD2,-,TGCGCCAGCAGCCTAAGACTAGCGGGCTACGAGCAGTACTTC,CASSLRLAGYEQYF
TRBV7-9,TRBJ2-7,14,-,-,TGTGCCAGCAGCTTAGCTTTACAGCCCTACGAGCAGTACTTC,CASSLALQPYEQYF
TRBV6-1,TRBJ2-7,14,TRBD1,-,TGTGCCAGCAGTGAGGGACAGCACTCCTACGAGCAGTACTTC,CASSEGQHSYEQYF
TRBV15,TRBJ1-4,15,-,-,TGTGCCACCAGCAGTTCCGGTATGCCTAATGAAAAACTGTTTTTT,CATSSSGMPNEKLFF
TRBV7-9,TRBJ1-1,17,-,-,TGTGCCAGCAGTGTCTTTTTAGGTGGACAGTCGGGCACTGAAGCTTTCTTT,CASSVFLGGQSGTEAFF
TRBV30,TRBJ1-4,16,-,-,TGTGCCTGGAGTGTGTATCTAGGGGGGGGTAATGAAAAACTGTTTTTT,CAWSVYLGGGNEKLFF
TRBV18,TRBJ1-2,15,TRBD1,-,TGTGCCAGCTCAGGCGGGAGGACAGGCGCGGATGGCTACACCTTC,CASSGGRTGADGYTF
TRBV28,TRBJ1-6,15,-,-,TGTGCCAGCAGTTTAACGGGGATGAAGAGATCACCCCTCCACTTT,CASSLTGMKRSPLHF
TRBV7-2,TRBJ1-2,16,-,-,TGTGCCAGCTCCCGGTTTTCGGAGGGCTCTAACTATGGCTACACCTTC,CASSRFSEGSNYGYTF
TRBV7-8,TRBJ2-2,17,TRBD2,-,TGTGCCAGCAGCTCCGGGCCTCTAGCGGCGAACACCGGGGAGCTGTTTTTT,CASSSGPLAANTGELFF
TRBV19,TRBJ1-2,18,TRBD1,-,TGTGCCAGTAGTATTGGAGGAGGGGGCATTCTCGGGAACTATGGCTACACCTTC,CASSIGGGGILGNYGYTF
TRBV7-8,TRBJ1-4,16,-,-,TGTGCCAGCAGCCCCGGAACTTACAGGGCTAATGAAAAACTGTTTTTT,CASSPGTYRANEKLFF
TRBV4-3,TRBJ1-3,16,-,-,TGCGCCAGCAGCCAAGATTTCCGGGGTTCTGGAAACACCATATATTTT,CASSQDFRGSGNTIYF
TRBV7-6,TRBJ1-2,14,TRBD1,-,TGTGCCAGCAGCTTAGACAGGGGGCGAGGTGGCTACACCTTC,CASSLDRGRGGYTF
TRBV29-1,TRBJ1-2,12,-,once,TGCAGCGCCCGGTCAGGAAACTATGGCTACACCTTC,CSARSGNYGYTF
TRBV5-4,TRBJ1-1,13,-,-,TGTGCCAGCAGCCCTTCGGCCACGAGGGAGGCTTTCTTT,CASSPSATREAFF
TRBV5-4,TRBJ2-3,16,-,-,TGTGCCAGCAGCTTGAATCCCCTAAGCGGGACAGATACGCAGTATTTT,CASSLNPLSGTDTQYF
TRBV6-1,TRBJ2-1,14,TRBD2,-,TGTGCCATACTACGGGGGGACCTCTACAATGAGCAGTTCTTC,CAILRGDLYNEQFF
TRBV28,TRBJ1-4,16,-,-,TGTGCCAGCAGCCCCGGCCGGGCCGGAACAGGTGAAAAACTGTTTTTT,CASSPGRAGTGEKLFF
TRBV2,TRBJ2-2,15,-,-,TGTGCCAGCAGTGTCTGGGCCCCTCGGACCGGGGAGCTGTTTTTT,CASSVWAPRTGELFF
TRBV6-5,TRBJ1-1,14,TRBD1,-,TGTGCCAGCAGGGACCAGGGGGCACGAGTTGAAGCTTTCTTT,CASRDQGARVEAFF
TRBV5-4,TRBJ2-7,16,TRBD1,few,TGTGCCAGCAGCTTTTCGGCCCCGGGACAGACCTACGAGCAGTACTTC,CASSFSAPGQTYEQYF
TRBV7-6,TRBJ2-5,16,TRBD1,-,TGTGCCAGCAGCTTAGGACAGGGGAGTTCCCAAGAGACCCAGTACTTC,CASSLGQGSSQETQYF
TRBV5-1,TRBJ2-7,12,-,-,TGCGCCAGCAGCTTAACGGGTTACGAGCAGTACTTC,CASSLTGYEQYF
TRBV27,TRBJ1-5,17,TRBD1,-,TGTGCCAGCAGTCGGAAAGGGGGCAGGCTGGGCAATCAGCCCCAGCATTTT,CASSRKGGRLGNQPQHF
TRBV19,TRBJ1-5,13,TRBD1,-,TGTGCCAGTAGTGGGACAGGTGATCAGCCCCAGCATTTT,CASSGTGDQPQHF
TRBV11-3,TRBJ2-5,16,-,-,TGTGCCAGCAGCTTATTCCCGACAGGGGAGGGAGAGACCCAGTACTTC,CASSLFPTGEGETQYF
TRBV27,TRBJ2-3,14,-,-,TGTGCCAGCAGTTTATCTCCAGATACAGATACGCAGTATTTT,CASSLSPDTDTQYF
TRBV7-2,TRBJ2-3,16,TRBD2,-,TGTGCCAGCAGCAGTCGGACTAGCGGGGGTACAGATACGCAGTATTTT,CASSSRTSGGTDTQYF
TRBV4-1,TRBJ2-3,18,-,-,TGCGCCAGCAGCCAGATAATCCGACTTCTCCACGGGGCAGATACGCAGTATTTT,CASSQIIRLLHGADTQYF
TRBV13,TRBJ1-3,14,-,-,TGTGCCAGCAGCTTAATAACAACTGGAAACACCATATATTTT,CASSLITTGNTIYF
TRBV5-4,TRBJ2-4,14,-,-,TGTGCCGCGGGGCGGGCGGAGGCCAAAAACATTCAGTGCTTC,CAAGRAEAKNIQCF